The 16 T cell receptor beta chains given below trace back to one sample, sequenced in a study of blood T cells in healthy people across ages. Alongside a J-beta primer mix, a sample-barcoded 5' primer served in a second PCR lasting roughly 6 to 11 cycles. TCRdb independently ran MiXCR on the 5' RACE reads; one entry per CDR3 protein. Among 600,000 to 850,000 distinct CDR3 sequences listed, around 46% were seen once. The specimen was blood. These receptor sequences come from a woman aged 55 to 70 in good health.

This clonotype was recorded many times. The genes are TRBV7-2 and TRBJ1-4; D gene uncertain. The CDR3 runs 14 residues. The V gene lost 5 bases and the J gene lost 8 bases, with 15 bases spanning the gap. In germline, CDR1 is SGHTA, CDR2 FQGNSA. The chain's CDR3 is CASSPRRAVEKLFF. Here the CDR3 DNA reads TGTGCCAGCAGCCCCAGACGGGCGGTCGAAAAACTGTTTTTT.

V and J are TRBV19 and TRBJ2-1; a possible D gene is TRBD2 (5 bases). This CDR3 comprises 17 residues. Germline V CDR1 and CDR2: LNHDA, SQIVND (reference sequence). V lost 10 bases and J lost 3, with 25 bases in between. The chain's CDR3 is CATTRWASSLSYNEQFF. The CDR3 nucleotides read TGTGCCACCACCCGATGGGCTAGCTCCCTAAGCTACAATGAGCAGTTCTTC.

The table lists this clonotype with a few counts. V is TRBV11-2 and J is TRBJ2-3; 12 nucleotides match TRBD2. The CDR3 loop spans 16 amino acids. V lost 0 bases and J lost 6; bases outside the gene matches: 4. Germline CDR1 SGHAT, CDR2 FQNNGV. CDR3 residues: CASSLDQLAGGDTQYF. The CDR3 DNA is TGTGCCAGCAGCTTAGATCAACTAGCGGGGGGTGATACGCAGTATTTT. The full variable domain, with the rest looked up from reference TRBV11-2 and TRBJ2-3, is EAGVAQSPRYKIIEKRQSVAFWCNPISGHATLYWYQQILGQGPKLLIQFQNNGVVDDSQLPKDRFSAERLKGVDSTLKIQPAKLEDSAVYLCASSLDQLAGGDTQYFGPGTRLTVL.

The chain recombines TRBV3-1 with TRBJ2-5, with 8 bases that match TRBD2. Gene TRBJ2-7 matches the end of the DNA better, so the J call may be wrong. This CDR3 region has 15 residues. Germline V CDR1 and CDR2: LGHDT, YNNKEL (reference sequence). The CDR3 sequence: CASSQASTSGYEQYF. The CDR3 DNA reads TGTGCCAGCAGCCAAGCTAGCACTAGCGGCTACGAGCAGTACTTC.

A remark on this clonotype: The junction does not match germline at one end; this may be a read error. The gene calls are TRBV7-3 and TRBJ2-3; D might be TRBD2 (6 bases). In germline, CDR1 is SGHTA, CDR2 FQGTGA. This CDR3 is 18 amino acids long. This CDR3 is CASSLTKMASGSTDAQYF. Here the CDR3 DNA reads TGTGCCAGCAGCTTAACCAAAATGGCCAGCGGGTCCACAGATGCGCAGTATTTT.

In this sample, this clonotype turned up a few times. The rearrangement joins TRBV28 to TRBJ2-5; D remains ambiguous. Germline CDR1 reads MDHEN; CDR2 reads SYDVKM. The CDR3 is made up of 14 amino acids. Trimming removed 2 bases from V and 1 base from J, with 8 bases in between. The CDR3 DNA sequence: TGTGCCAGCAGTTTAGGGCAGCTCCAAGAGACCCAGTACTTC. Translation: CASSLGQLQETQYF.

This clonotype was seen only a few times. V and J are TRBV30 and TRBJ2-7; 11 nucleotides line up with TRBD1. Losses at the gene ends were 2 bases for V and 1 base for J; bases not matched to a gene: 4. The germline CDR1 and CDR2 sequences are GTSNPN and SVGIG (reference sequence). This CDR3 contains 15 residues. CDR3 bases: TGTGCCTGGAGTAGGGGACAGGGGGGATCCTACGAGCAGTACTTC. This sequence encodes CAWSRGQGGSYEQYF.

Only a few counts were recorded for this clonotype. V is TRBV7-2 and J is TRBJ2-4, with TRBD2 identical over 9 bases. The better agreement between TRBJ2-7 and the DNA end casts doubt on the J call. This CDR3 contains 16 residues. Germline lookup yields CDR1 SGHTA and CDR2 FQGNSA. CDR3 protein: CASSLDEREANYEQYF. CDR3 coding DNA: TGTGCCAGCAGCTTAGACGAGCGGGAGGCAAACTACGAGCAGTACTTC.

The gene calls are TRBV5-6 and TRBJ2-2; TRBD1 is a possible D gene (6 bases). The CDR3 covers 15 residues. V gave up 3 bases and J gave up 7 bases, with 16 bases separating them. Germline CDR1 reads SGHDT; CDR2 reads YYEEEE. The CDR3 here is CASSWGRPTVGELFF. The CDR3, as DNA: TGTGCCAGCAGCTGGGGGCGGCCAACGGTCGGGGAGCTGTTTTTT.

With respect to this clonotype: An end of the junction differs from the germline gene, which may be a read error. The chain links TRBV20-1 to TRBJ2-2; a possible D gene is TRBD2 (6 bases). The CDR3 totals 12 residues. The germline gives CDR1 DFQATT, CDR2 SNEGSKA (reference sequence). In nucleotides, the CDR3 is TGCAGTGCCCGCCCGACCGCCGGGGGGCTGTTTTTT. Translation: CSARPTAGGLFF.

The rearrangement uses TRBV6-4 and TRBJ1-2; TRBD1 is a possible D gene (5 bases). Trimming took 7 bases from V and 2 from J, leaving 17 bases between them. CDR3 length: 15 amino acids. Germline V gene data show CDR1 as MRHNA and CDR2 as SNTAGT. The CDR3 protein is CASTPSVGENYGYTF. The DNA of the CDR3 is TGTGCCAGCACTCCCAGCGTGGGGGAGAACTATGGCTACACCTTC.

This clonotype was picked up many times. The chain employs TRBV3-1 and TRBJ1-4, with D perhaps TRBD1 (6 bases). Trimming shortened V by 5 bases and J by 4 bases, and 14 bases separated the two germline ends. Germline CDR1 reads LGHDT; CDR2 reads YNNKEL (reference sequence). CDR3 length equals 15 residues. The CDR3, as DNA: TGTGCCAGCAGCTCTAAGACAGGAATTAATGAAAAACTGTTTTTT. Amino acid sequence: CASSSKTGINEKLFF.

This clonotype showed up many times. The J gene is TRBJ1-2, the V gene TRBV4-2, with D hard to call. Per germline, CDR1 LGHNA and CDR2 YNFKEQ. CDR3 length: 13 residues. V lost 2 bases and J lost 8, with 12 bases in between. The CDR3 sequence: CASSQHPLEGYTF. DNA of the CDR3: TGTGCCAGCAGCCAACATCCCCTTGAGGGCTACACCTTC.

CDR3 sequence reads: CSVYRLGSGGSQETQYF. The CDR3 coding sequence is TGCAGCGTTTATAGGCTGGGTAGCGGGGGGTCTCAAGAGACCCAGTACTTC. This chain connects TRBV29-1 to TRBJ2-5, with TRBD2 identical over 10 bases. Germline lookup yields CDR1 SQVTM and CDR2 ANQGSEA. Losses at the gene ends were 5 bases for V and 2 bases for J; bases not matched to a gene: 14. The CDR3 has 17 residues.

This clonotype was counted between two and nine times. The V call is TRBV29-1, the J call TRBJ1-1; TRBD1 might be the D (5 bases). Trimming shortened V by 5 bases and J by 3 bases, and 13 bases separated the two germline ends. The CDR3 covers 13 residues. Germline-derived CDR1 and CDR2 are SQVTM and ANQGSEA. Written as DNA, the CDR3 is TGCAGCGTTACGACAGCCCGAGACACTGAAGCTTTCTTT. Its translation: CSVTTARDTEAFF.

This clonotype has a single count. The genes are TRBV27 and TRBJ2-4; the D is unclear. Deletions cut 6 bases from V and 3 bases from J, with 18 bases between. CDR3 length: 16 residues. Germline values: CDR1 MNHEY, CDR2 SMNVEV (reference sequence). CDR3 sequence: CASSFKARLGKNIQYF. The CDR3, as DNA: TGTGCCAGCAGCTTTAAAGCCCGCCTTGGCAAAAACATTCAGTACTTC.